The source of this T cell receptor (beta chain) is a study of blood T cell repertoires in COVID-19. Overall study context: Samples of COVID-19 (acute and convalescent) were obtained from the United States, Italy and Spain. T cells, B-cell-depleted T cells, or PBMCs supplied cDNA or gDNA.

Original data processing: Amplified reference gene primers provided the basis for estimating nucleated cell counts. The protocol was immunoSEQ multiplex PCR, while the TCRdb copy is restricted to in-frame clones and leaves out a portion. V and J calls and clone size are those listed in that table; D and trimming were worked out from the DNA. The sample records around 220,000 clones, 65% to 85% being singletons. Germline assignment: CDR1 SGHTA and CDR2 FQGNSA. The CDR3 consists of 15 residues. V gave up 0 bases and J gave up 10 bases, with 13 bases separating them. Of note for this clone: The sample has other DNA sequences that encode this CDR3 too.

Sequences were obtained from peripheral blood. The chain recombines TRBV7-2 with TRBJ1-6; a weak D match, TRBD1 (5 bases). The TCR sequence derives from a woman in her thirties or forties with active or convalescent COVID-19. The CDR3 reads CASSLAGQGNSPLHF. The CDR3 DNA reads TGTGCCAGCAGCTTAGCTGGGCAGGGTAACTCACCCCTCCACTTT. The variable domain in full, with the rest retrieved from reference TRBV7-2 and TRBJ1-6, is GAGVSQSPSNKVTEKGKDVELRCDPISGHTALYWYRQSLGQGLEFLIYFQGNSAPDKSGLPSDRFSAERTGGSVSTLTIQRTQQEDSAVYLCASSLAGQGNSPLHFGNGTRLTVT.